These T cell receptor beta chains were read from a single sample in a study of shared clonotypes between healthy human individuals. TCRdb's table, derived via immunoSEQ multiplex PCR, lists solely in-frame clones and lacks some. The table lists 750,000 to 1,000,000 clones, 92% of them singletons. Sequenced: naive CD8+ T cells sorted from blood. Receptors originate from a young man in good health. CDR3s include the opening cysteine and the closing phenylalanine or tryptophan. D genes are given only for firm matches. Clone size appears in some rows only: once, few, many, or a class for an expanded clone.

abundance	v_gene	j_gene	d_gene	CDR3nt	CDR3aa
.	TRBV29-1	TRBJ2-1	TRBD2	TGCAGCGTCCATCTCACTAGCGCCGACTACAATGAGCAGTTCTTC	CSVHLTSADYNEQFF
.	TRBV6-1	TRBJ2-5	TRBD1	TGTGCCAGCAGTGGGACCGACAGGGCACAAGAGACCCAGTACTTC	CASSGTDRAQETQYF
.	TRBV27	TRBJ2-7	.	TGTGCCAGCAGTTTAAAACGGTCCTACGAGCAGTACTTC	CASSLKRSYEQYF
.	TRBV9	TRBJ2-1	TRBD1	TGTGCCAGCAGCCCCCCGAGACAGGGGTACAATGAGCAGTTCTTC	CASSPPRQGYNEQFF
.	TRBV4-1	TRBJ2-3	.	TGCGCCAGCAGCCAACCCGACAGAACAGATACGCAGTATTTT	CASSQPDRTDTQYF
.	TRBV11-2	TRBJ1-3	.	TGTGCCAGCAGCTTAGGCGGGGGTGGACGAAACACCATATATTTT	CASSLGGGGRNTIYF
.	TRBV2	TRBJ1-3	TRBD1	TGTGCCAGCAGGACCGGGACAGGGGCTGGAAACACCATATATTTT	CASRTGTGAGNTIYF
many	TRBV6-1	TRBJ2-1	TRBD1	TGTGCCAGCAGTCCCCAGACAGGGGGCTACAATGAGCAGTTCTTC	CASSPQTGGYNEQFF
.	TRBV18	TRBJ2-7	.	TGTGCCAGCTCACCACCGGCGGCCTACGAGCAGTACTTC	CASSPPAAYEQYF
.	TRBV11-2	TRBJ2-5	TRBD1	TGTGCCAGCAGCTCCCGACAGGGCCAAGAGACCCAGTACTTC	CASSSRQGQETQYF
.	TRBV13	TRBJ2-7	.	TGTGCCAGCAGCTTAAAACCGGCTTCCTACGAGCAGTACTTC	CASSLKPASYEQYF
.	TRBV7-9	TRBJ2-3	.	TGTGCCAGCAGATCTCCGGACAACACAGATACGCAGTATTTT	CASRSPDNTDTQYF
.	TRBV7-9	TRBJ1-2	TRBD1	TGTGCCAGCAGCTCCTCGACAGGGGAATATGGCTACACCTTC	CASSSSTGEYGYTF
.	TRBV7-9	TRBJ2-1	.	TGTGCCAGCACGGTTAATGGATTAGGCGGGTATAATGAGCAGTTCTTC	CASTVNGLGGYNEQFF
.	TRBV4-3	TRBJ2-1	.	TGCGCCAGCAGCCAAGAGCGAGAGGCGGGAAGCTCCTACAATGAGCAGTTCTTC	CASSQEREAGSSYNEQFF
few	TRBV4-1	TRBJ1-5	.	TGCGCCAGCAGCCAAGTCATCGGGAATCGGCAGCCCCAGCATTTT	CASSQVIGNRQPQHF
once	TRBV27	TRBJ2-7	TRBD2	TGTGCCAGCAGTTTATGGGCGGGAGGCGGCGAGCAGTACTTC	CASSLWAGGGEQYF
.	TRBV27	TRBJ1-5	TRBD1	TGTGCCAGCAGCCCCTGGACAGGGGGCGCAACTCCGACTCAGCCCCAGCATTTT	CASSPWTGGATPTQPQHF
.	TRBV7-6	TRBJ1-1	.	TGTGCCAGCAGCTTAGAAACGGGCTCGAACACTGAAGCTTTCTTT	CASSLETGSNTEAFF
.	TRBV5-8	TRBJ1-1	TRBD1	TGTGCCAGCAAGCTGACAGGGGCTGAAGCTTTCTTT	CASKLTGAEAFF
once	TRBV6-1	TRBJ1-1	TRBD1	TGTGCCAGCAGTGAACAACAAGGACAGGCGAAACGGTCCGCTTTT	CASSEQQGQAKRSAF
.	TRBV11-2	TRBJ2-7	TRBD1	TGTGCCAGCAGCTTGTCCCCCGGGACAGGCTACGAGCAGTACTTC	CASSLSPGTGYEQYF
once	TRBV30	TRBJ2-4	TRBD2	TGTGCCTGGAGTGACGGGAGGCCGGGGAACATTCAGTACTTC	CAWSDGRPGNIQYF
.	TRBV4-2	TRBJ1-4	.	TGTGCCAGCAGCCCCCTCCCTGGGGGCGCAGGTAATGAAAAACTGTTTTTT	CASSPLPGGAGNEKLFF
.	TRBV6-6	TRBJ2-7	.	TGTGCCAGCAGGACCTGGGACACCCTAGCCTACGAGCAGTACTTC	CASRTWDTLAYEQYF
.	TRBV5-4	TRBJ2-1	TRBD2	TGTGCCAGCAGCTTGGGTCTAGCGGTCAATGAGCAGTTCTTC	CASSLGLAVNEQFF
.	TRBV15	TRBJ2-1	TRBD2	TGTGCCACCAGCGGCCGGGAGGGAAGCTTCGATGAGCAGTTCTTC	CATSGREGSFDEQFF
.	TRBV4-3	TRBJ2-7	TRBD1	TGCGCCAGCAGCCAGCGGACAGGGGGCTTCTACGAGCAGTACTTC	CASSQRTGGFYEQYF
.	TRBV19	TRBJ2-7	.	TGTGCCAGTACTGGCGGTTCCTACGAGCAGTACTTC	CASTGGSYEQYF
.	TRBV5-1	TRBJ2-7	TRBD1	TGCGCCAGCAGCGAAGGACAGGGTAGCCCCTACGAGCAGTACTTC	CASSEGQGSPYEQYF
.	TRBV14	TRBJ2-7	.	TGTGCCAGCAGCCCTAAGGCTCACTCCTACGAGCAGTACTTC	CASSPKAHSYEQYF
.	TRBV19	TRBJ2-2	TRBD2	TGTGCCAGTAGTACCCTAGCGGGAGGGTCCTTCGGGGAGCTGTTTTTT	CASSTLAGGSFGELFF
.	TRBV9	TRBJ2-7	TRBD2	TGTGCCAGCAGCGTACAGCGGGACCCCTACGAGCAGTACTTC	CASSVQRDPYEQYF
.	TRBV7-9	TRBJ2-7	.	TGTGCCAGCAGCCCCGTAGAATTCTACGAGCAGTACTTC	CASSPVEFYEQYF
.	TRBV7-8	TRBJ2-7	.	TGTGCCAGCAGCTTAGTGGGGGCGACCTACGAGCAGTACTTC	CASSLVGATYEQYF
.	TRBV27	TRBJ1-1	.	TGTGCCAGCACCCCCGGGGGCGCTCTCTTTCCCACTGAAGCTTTCTTT	CASTPGGALFPTEAFF
.	TRBV11-2	TRBJ2-5	.	TGTGCCAGCAGCCCCACGCTGGGCCTAGCCCAAGAGACCCAGTACTTC	CASSPTLGLAQETQYF
.	TRBV19	TRBJ1-1	.	TGTGCCAGTAGCCAACAACGGAACACTGAAGCTTTCTTT	CASSQQRNTEAFF
.	TRBV9	TRBJ2-3	.	TGTGCCAGCAGCCCCTCGGGGAGCACGCAGTATTTT	CASSPSGSTQYF
many	TRBV2	TRBJ2-3	.	TGTGCCACCTCCCCCGGTCTAGACACAGATACGCAGTATTTT	CATSPGLDTDTQYF
.	TRBV5-6	TRBJ2-2	.	TGTGCCAGCAGCTTGAACCAGAACACCGGGGAGCTGTTTTTT	CASSLNQNTGELFF
.	TRBV6-5	TRBJ2-2	TRBD1	TGTGCCAGCGCTCTCGGGACAGTGAACACCGGGGAGCTGTTTTTT	CASALGTVNTGELFF